These T cell receptor beta chains were read from a single sample in a study of blood T cell repertoires in COVID-19. Profiled with immunoSEQ multiplex PCR; TCRdb holds only in-frame clones, not every one. The data contain roughly 62,000 clones, 75% to 90% of them singletons. The sample was peripheral blood. The receptor set was obtained from a human donor with acute or convalescent COVID-19. The donor label of this sample is uncertain. Both conserved end residues are part of each CDR3. D genes are given only for firm matches. The listing skips clone size in some rows; elsewhere it reads once, few, many or a size class.

j_call,d_call,v_call,clone_size,cdr3_aa,cdr3_nt
TRBJ1-1,TRBD1,TRBV7-9,NA,CASSLGDDRDQAAFF,TGTGCCAGCAGCTTAGGAGACGACAGGGATCAGGCAGCTTTCTTT
TRBJ1-1,TRBD1,TRBV24-1,NA,CATSDAGTGNTEAFF,TGTGCCACCAGTGATGCCGGGACAGGGAACACTGAAGCTTTCTTT
TRBJ2-2,NA,TRBV11-2,few,CASSLATVFTGELFF,TGTGCCAGCAGCTTAGCGACAGTTTTCACCGGGGAGCTGTTTTTT
TRBJ2-3,NA,TRBV15,once,CATSRERSLGAQYF,TGTGCCACCAGCAGAGAAAGGTCCCTCGGGGCGCAGTATTTT
TRBJ2-7,TRBD2,TRBV6-1,NA,CASSDGTSGSFDEQYF,TGTGCCAGCAGTGATGGGACTAGCGGGAGTTTCGACGAGCAGTACTTC
TRBJ2-7,NA,TRBV21-1,NA,CASSKGGQGGLTSYEQYF,TGTGCCAGCAGCAAAGGGGGACAGGGGGGCCTCACCTCCTACGAGCAGTACTTC
TRBJ1-1,NA,TRBV9,NA,CASSSGGTQGGTEAFF,TGTGCCAGCAGCTCGGGGGGGACACAGGGAGGCACTGAAGCTTTCTTT
TRBJ1-6,NA,TRBV2,NA,CASSSTGNNSPLHF,TGTGCCAGCAGTTCAACAGGGAATAATTCACCCCTCCACTTT
TRBJ2-2,TRBD2,TRBV5-4,NA,CASSVGGGGTTGELFF,TGTGCCAGCAGCGTTGGTGGCGGGGGGACCACCGGGGAGCTGTTTTTT
TRBJ1-2,TRBD1,TRBV2,few,CASSRGRVRYTF,TGTGCCAGCAGTAGGGGGCGAGTTCGCTACACCTTC
TRBJ1-1,NA,TRBV6-5,once,CASSFRDKVEAFF,TGTGCCAGCAGTTTCCGGGACAAGGTAGAAGCTTTCTTT
TRBJ2-7,TRBD1,TRBV5-6,NA,CASSLVTGTAAYEQYF,TGTGCCAGCAGCTTAGTAACCGGGACAGCAGCCTACGAGCAGTACTTC
TRBJ2-5,TRBD2,TRBV7-3,NA,CASSPSGTSGSETQYF,TGTGCCAGCAGCCCATCCGGGACTAGCGGGAGTGAGACCCAGTACTTC
TRBJ1-6,NA,TRBV2,few,CASSEEGDSPLHF,TGTGCCAGCAGTGAAGAGGGAGATTCACCCCTCCACTTT
TRBJ1-2,NA,TRBV28,NA,CASSLRVGYTF,TGTGCCAGCAGTTTGAGGGTTGGCTACACCTTC
TRBJ2-1,NA,TRBV3-1/TRBV3-2,NA,CASSPLQGSSYNEQFF,TGTGCCAGCAGCCCACTACAGGGAAGCTCCTACAATGAGCAGTTCTTC
TRBJ1-4,NA,TRBV7-9,NA,CASSLVSTTNEKLFF,TGTGCCAGCAGCTTAGTTTCCACAACTAATGAAAAACTGTTTTTT
TRBJ2-5,TRBD2,TRBV7-9,NA,CASSRSGRPQETQYF,TGTGCCAGCAGTCGTAGCGGGAGACCACAAGAGACCCAGTACTTC
TRBJ2-5,TRBD2,TRBV24-1,NA,CATRPSGQETQYF,TGTGCCACCCGGCCTAGCGGACAAGAGACCCAGTACTTC
TRBJ2-1,TRBD2,TRBV5-5,NA,CASSLAGGSAYNEQFF,TGTGCCAGCAGCTTAGCGGGGGGGTCCGCCTACAATGAGCAGTTCTTC
TRBJ2-1,NA,TRBV11-2,few,CASSLDWTTGEQFF,TGTGCCAGCAGCTTAGATTGGACAACCGGTGAGCAGTTCTTC
TRBJ2-5,NA,TRBV7-2,NA,CASSLGPRGFGLVQETQYF,TGTGCCAGCAGCTTAGGCCCGCGGGGTTTTGGTCTTGTACAAGAGACCCAGTACTTC
TRBJ1-2,NA,TRBV7-3,NA,CASSLSVNYGYTF,TGTGCCAGCAGCTTAAGCGTTAACTATGGCTACACCTTC
TRBJ2-2,NA,TRBV28,few,CASSPGFTNTGELFF,TGTGCCAGCAGTCCCGGGTTCACGAACACCGGGGAGCTGTTTTTT
TRBJ2-7,NA,TRBV18,NA,CASSPLDRAIEQYF,TGTGCCAGCTCACCCCTCGACAGAGCCATCGAGCAGTACTTC
TRBJ1-2,NA,TRBV18,NA,CASSTDTASYGYTF,TGTGCCAGCTCAACCGATACAGCCTCCTATGGCTACACCTTC
TRBJ2-7,TRBD2,TRBV6-5,NA,CASIRLAEDYEQYF,TGTGCCAGCATCCGACTAGCGGAGGACTACGAGCAGTACTTC
TRBJ1-6,TRBD1,TRBV28,once,CASSTLQGNNSPLHF,TGTGCCAGCAGTACACTACAGGGGAATAATTCACCCCTCCACTTT
TRBJ2-2,NA,TRBV5-5,NA,CASSRVEGDTGELFF,TGTGCCAGCAGCCGGGTAGAGGGGGACACCGGGGAGCTGTTTTTT
TRBJ2-7,TRBD2,TRBV7-3,few,CASSLGSGAYEQYF,TGTGCCAGCAGCTTAGGTAGCGGGGCCTACGAGCAGTACTTC
TRBJ2-1,NA,TRBV7-2,NA,CASSLDSNNEQFF,TGTGCCAGCAGCTTAGACTCAAACAATGAGCAGTTCTTC
TRBJ2-3,NA,TRBV1,NA,CTSGLRGGSTDTQYF,TGCACCAGCGGACTTAGGGGGGGGAGCACAGATACGCAGTATTTT
TRBJ2-5,NA,TRBV7-9,NA,CASSSLRGIQETQYF,TGTGCCAGCAGCTCCCTTAGGGGAATTCAAGAGACCCAGTACTTC